These 14 T cell receptor beta chains were all obtained from the same sample, sequenced in a study of tissue T cells after allogeneic stem cell transplantation. Sequenced by immunoSEQ multiplex PCR; TCRdb stores in-frame clones only, minus some. Among about 4,000 clones listed, around 43% were seen once. Time point here: mouse harvest day 14 after allogeneic transplant. Each mouse received 10^7 T-cell-depleted marrow cells plus 10^6 splenic CD5+ T cells by tail vein. Sequenced material: gut tissue. The receptors were gathered from a female BALB/c mouse given C57BL/6 T cells with graft-versus-host disease after an allogeneic hematopoietic cell transplant.

By its share, this clone is medium-sized (0.01 to 0.1%). The genes and germline here are from mouse. Sequencing ends 1 residue short of the CDR3 end; the germline J gene provides the rest. The chain carries TRBV23 and TRBJ1-3; the table assigns TRBD1, which was not confirmed against the DNA. The CDR3 consists of 15 residues. Per the germline V gene, CDR1 is KGHTA and CDR2 is FQNQQP. CDR3 region: CSSSRTGNSGNTLYF. Incomplete CDR3 DNA: TGCTCCAGCAGTCGGACAGGGAATTCTGGAAATACGCTCTAT.

This clone is large within its sample. Gene names are mouse gene names. The read gets to within 1 residue of the CDR3 end, and the germline J gene fills in the rest. The chain couples TRBV29 to TRBJ2-7; TRBD2 matches at 8 bases. This CDR3 comprises 13 residues. Germline lookup yields CDR1 MSHET and CDR2 SYDVDS. V was pared by 6 bases and J by 7 bases, with 8 bases of the junction left unmatched. The CDR3 sequence: CASSPGGAREQYF. CDR3 DNA, as far as it was read: TGTGCTAGCAGCCCCGGGGGGGCGCGGGAACAGTAC.

In regard to this clone: The gene symbols are mouse symbols. The read finishes 1 residue shy of the CDR3 end, and the germline J gene is used to complete it. The V call is TRBV23, the J call TRBJ1-3; no DNA check was done on the table's D call, TRBD1. The CDR3 has 15 residues. The germline CDR1 and CDR2 sequences are KGHTA and FQNQQP. The CDR3 region is CSSSSGTGTGNTLYF. CDR3 DNA, as far as it was read: TGCTCCAGCAGTTCCGGGACAGGGACTGGAAATACGCTCTAT. Filled out from reference TRBV23 and TRBJ1-3, the complete variable domain reads DAAVTQKPRYLIKMKGQEAEMKCIPEKGHTAVFWYQQKQSKELKFLIYFQNQQPLDQIDMVKERFSAVCPSSSLCSLGIRTCEAEDSALYLCSSSSGTGTGNTLYFGEGSRLIVV.

This clone was detected only a few times. The gene names given are mouse names. Read data end 1 residue before the CDR3 end; the end is taken from the germline J gene. This chain connects TRBV1 to TRBJ2-5; D is perhaps TRBD1 (5 bases). The germline V gene has CDR1 NSQYPW and CDR2 LRSPGD (reference sequence). V dropped 4 bases and J dropped 6 bases, with 11 bases sitting between them. The CDR3 covers 13 residues. The part of the CDR3 DNA that was read is TGCACCTGCAGTGGTAAGGAGGGGGACACCCAGTAC. This sequence encodes CTCSGKEGDTQY. The entire CDR3 protein is CTCSGKEGDTQYF.

This clone was seen a single time. These gene names are mouse names. The read ends 1 residue early relative to the CDR3; the germline J gene fills the gap. The J gene is TRBJ2-3, the V gene TRBV23; the table's D call, TRBD1, has no DNA check behind it. The CDR3 extends over 13 amino acids. CDR1 KGHTA and CDR2 FQNQQP come from the germline V gene. Incomplete CDR3 DNA: TGCTCCAGCAGTCCTCGGACAGGGGAAACGCTGTAT. This gives the protein CSSSPRTGETLY. In full, the CDR3 is CSSSPRTGETLYF.

As to this clone: Genes and germline are mouse. The read is 1 residue too short to cover the CDR3 end, so that end is filled in from the germline J gene. The rearrangement links TRBV19 to TRBJ2-5; 8 bases line up with TRBD1. The trim removed 0 bases at V and 2 bases at J, leaving 5 bases unmatched. Germline V gives CDR1 FNHDT, CDR2 SITEND (reference sequence). CDR3 length: 16 residues. The CDR3 region is CASSIGTGSAQDTQYF. Incomplete CDR3 DNA: TGTGCCAGCAGTATAGGGACAGGGAGCGCCCAAGACACCCAGTAC.

By sample fraction, this clone is large. Gene names and germline refer to mouse. The read comes to an end 1 residue before the CDR3 does, leaving the germline J gene to fill in the end. J is TRBJ2-7 and V is TRBV13-1, with 12 nucleotides matching TRBD2. Germline V lookup: CDR1 NSHNY, CDR2 SYGAGN. The CDR3 consists of 17 residues. The junction had 7 bases not matched to a gene; V was cut back by 0 bases and J by 3 bases. This chain's CDR3 is CASSDAYPDWGGYEQYF. CDR3 DNA (partial): TGTGCCAGCAGTGATGCCTATCCGGACTGGGGGGGCTATGAACAGTAC.

This clone turned up a few times. All gene names here are mouse names. The CDR3 goes on 1 residue after the read ends, and that part is filled in from the germline J gene. The chain joins TRBV19 to TRBJ1-3; D may be TRBD1 (5 bases). The CDR3 totals 15 residues. Germline CDR1 is FNHDT and CDR2 is SITEND (reference sequence). Trimming removed 0 bases at V and 3 bases at J, with 10 bases between. Partial CDR3 DNA: TGTGCCAGCAGTATAGGGGGGGGGAATGGAAATACGCTCTAT. Protein product: CASSIGGGNGNTLY. From start to end, the CDR3 is CASSIGGGNGNTLYF.

Worth noting for this clone: Genes and germline come from the mouse. Read coverage stops 1 residue before the CDR3 terminus; the germline J gene supplies the remainder. V usage is TRBV26 and J usage is TRBJ2-7; D unclear. The CDR3 is 14 residues long. The V end lost 0 bases, the J end lost 0 bases, and 6 bases lay between the germline ends. Germline CDR1 reads KGHPV; CDR2 reads FQNQEV (reference sequence). CDR3 bases read: TGTGCCAGCAGTCTGTCGAGCAACTCCTATGAACAGTAC. Translated: CASSLSSNSYEQY. The whole CDR3 sequence is CASSLSSNSYEQYF.

Turning to this clone: Germline and genes here are mouse. The read stops 1 residue short of the end of the CDR3; the missing end is completed from the germline J gene. The rearrangement uses TRBV12-2 and TRBJ2-3; 7 nucleotides agree with TRBD2. Germline CDR1 SGHLS, CDR2 HYDKME. The CDR3 runs 12 residues. V lost 0 bases, J lost 12 bases, and 5 bases stayed unmatched. The CDR3 protein is CASSLGGVVLYF. The CDR3 bases that were read are TGTGCCAGCTCTCTCGGGGGGGTCGTCCTGTAT.

With regard to this clone: Gene names denote mouse genes. The observed sequence ends 1 residue before the CDR3 terminus, with the missing tail filled in from the germline J gene. J is TRBJ1-1 and V is TRBV26; 11 bases line up with TRBD1. Germline V gene lookup returns CDR1 KGHPV and CDR2 FQNQEV (reference sequence). The CDR3 sequence is 13 residues long. The trim removed 0 bases at V and 11 bases at J, leaving 2 bases unmatched. CDR3 region: CASSLSGQGAVFF. The sequenced part of the CDR3 DNA is TGTGCCAGCAGTCTGTCTGGACAGGGGGCTGTCTTC.

Concerning this clone: Gene names denote mouse genes. The read is 1 residue too short to cover the CDR3 end, so that end is filled in from the germline J gene. This chain uses TRBV13-1 with TRBJ2-7; 14 bases map to TRBD2. The trim removed 3 bases at V and 2 bases at J, leaving 1 base unmatched. The CDR3 runs to 15 residues. Germline CDR1 and CDR2: NSHNY and SYGAGN. Incomplete CDR3 DNA: TGTGCCAGCAGTGTGGGACTGGGGGGGCCCTATGAACAGTAC. As protein: CASSVGLGGPYEQY. The full CDR3 reads CASSVGLGGPYEQYF.

Of note for this clone: The listed genes are named as in mouse. The CDR3 end lies 1 residue beyond the end of the read and is filled in from the germline J gene. The chain links TRBV26 to TRBJ2-4; 11 bases are a match to TRBD1. The CDR3 has 14 amino acids. CDR1 and CDR2 (germline): KGHPV, FQNQEV (reference sequence). J was trimmed by 6 bases and V by 4 bases; bases with no gene match: 3. The CDR3 sequence: CASSPGTGGNTLYF. CDR3 bases read: TGTGCCAGCAGTCCTGGGACAGGGGGGAACACCTTGTAC.

In regard to this clone: Mouse gene names apply. The read terminates 1 residue before the CDR3 end, so the remaining end is supplied by the germline J gene. The V gene is TRBV26, the J gene TRBJ2-1; possibly TRBD1 or TRBD2 for D (6 bases each). The V end lost 2 bases, the J end lost 1 base, and 9 bases lay between the germline ends. The CDR3 has 15 amino acids. Germline CDR1 KGHPV, CDR2 FQNQEV (reference sequence). The CDR3 loop reads CASSLEGGNYAEQFF. The DNA read from the CDR3 is TGTGCCAGCAGTCTGGAGGGGGGAAACTATGCTGAGCAGTTC.